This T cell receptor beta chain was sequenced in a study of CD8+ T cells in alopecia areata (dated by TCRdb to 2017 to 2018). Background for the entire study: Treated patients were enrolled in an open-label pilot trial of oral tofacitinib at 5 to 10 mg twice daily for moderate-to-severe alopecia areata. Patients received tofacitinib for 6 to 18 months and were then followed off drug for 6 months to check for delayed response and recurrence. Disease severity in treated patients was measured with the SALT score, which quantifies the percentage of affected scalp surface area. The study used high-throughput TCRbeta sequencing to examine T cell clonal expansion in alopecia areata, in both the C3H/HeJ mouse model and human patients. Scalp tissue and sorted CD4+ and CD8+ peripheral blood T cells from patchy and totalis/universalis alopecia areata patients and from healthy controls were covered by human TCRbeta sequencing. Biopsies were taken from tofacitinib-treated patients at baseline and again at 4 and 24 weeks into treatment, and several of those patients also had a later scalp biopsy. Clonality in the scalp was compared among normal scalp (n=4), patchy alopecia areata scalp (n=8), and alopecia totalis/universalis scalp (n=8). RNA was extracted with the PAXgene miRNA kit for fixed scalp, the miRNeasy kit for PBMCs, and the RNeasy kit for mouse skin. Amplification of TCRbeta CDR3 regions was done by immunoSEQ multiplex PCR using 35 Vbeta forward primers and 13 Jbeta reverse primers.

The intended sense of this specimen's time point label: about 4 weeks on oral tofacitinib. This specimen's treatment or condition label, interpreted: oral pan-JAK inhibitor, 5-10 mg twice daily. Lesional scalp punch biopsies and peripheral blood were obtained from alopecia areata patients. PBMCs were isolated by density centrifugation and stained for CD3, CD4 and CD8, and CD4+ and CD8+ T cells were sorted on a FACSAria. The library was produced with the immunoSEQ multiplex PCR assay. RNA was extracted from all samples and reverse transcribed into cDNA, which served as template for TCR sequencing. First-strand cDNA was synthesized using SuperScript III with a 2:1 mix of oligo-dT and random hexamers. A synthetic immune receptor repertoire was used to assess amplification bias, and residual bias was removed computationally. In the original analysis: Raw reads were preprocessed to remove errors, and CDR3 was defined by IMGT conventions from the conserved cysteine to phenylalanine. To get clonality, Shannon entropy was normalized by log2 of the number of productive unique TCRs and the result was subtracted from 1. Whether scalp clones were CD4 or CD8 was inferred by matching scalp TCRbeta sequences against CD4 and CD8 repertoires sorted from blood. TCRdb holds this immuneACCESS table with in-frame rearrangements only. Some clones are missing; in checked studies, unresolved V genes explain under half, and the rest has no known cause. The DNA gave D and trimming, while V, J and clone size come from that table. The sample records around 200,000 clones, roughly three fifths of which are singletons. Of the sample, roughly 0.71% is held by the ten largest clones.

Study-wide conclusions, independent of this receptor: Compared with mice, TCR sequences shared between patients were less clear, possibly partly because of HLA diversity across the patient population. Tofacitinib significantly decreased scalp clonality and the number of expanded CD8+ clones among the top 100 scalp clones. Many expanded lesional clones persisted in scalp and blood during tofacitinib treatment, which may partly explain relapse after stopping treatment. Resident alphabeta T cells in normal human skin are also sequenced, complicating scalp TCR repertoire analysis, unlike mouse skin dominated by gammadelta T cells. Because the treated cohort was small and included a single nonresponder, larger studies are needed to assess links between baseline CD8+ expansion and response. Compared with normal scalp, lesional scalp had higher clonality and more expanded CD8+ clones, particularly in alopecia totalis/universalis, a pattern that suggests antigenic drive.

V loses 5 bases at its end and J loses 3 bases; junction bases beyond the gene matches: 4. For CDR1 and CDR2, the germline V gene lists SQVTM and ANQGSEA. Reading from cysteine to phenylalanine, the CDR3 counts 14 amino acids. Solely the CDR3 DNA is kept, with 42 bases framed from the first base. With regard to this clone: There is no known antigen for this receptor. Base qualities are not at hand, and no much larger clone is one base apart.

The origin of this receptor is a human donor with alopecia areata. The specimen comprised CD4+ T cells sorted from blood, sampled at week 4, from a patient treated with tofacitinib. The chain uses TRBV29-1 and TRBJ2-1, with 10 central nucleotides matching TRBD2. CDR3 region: CSVPSGGYYNEQFF. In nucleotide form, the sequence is TGCAGCGTTCCTAGCGGGGGATACTACAATGAGCAGTTCTTC.